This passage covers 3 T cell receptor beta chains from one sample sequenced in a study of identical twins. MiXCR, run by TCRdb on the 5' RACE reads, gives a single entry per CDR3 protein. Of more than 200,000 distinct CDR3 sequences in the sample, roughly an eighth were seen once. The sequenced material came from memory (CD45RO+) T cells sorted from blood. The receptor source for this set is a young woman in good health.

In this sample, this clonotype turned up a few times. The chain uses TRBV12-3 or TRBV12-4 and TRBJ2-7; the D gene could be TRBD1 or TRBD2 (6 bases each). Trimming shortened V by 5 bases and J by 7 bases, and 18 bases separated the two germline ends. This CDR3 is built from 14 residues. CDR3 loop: CASSPRVGGEEQYF. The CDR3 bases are TGTGCCAGCAGTCCGCGGGTCGGGGGCGAGGAGCAGTACTTC.

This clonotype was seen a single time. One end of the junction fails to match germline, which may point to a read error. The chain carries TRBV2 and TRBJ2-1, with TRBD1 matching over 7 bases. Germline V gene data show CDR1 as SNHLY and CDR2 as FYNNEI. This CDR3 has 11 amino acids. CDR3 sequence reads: CASSIRGTPIF. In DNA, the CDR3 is TGTGCCAGCAGTATCAGGGGGACGCCGATCTTC.

CDR3 nucleotide sequence: TGTGCCAGCAGTTATCATTGGGGTTTCTCCTACAATGAGCAGTTCTTC. Its protein product is CASSYHWGFSYNEQFF. V and J are TRBV6-9 and TRBJ2-1; no firm D call. Germline loops: CDR1 MNHGY, CDR2 SVAAGI. The CDR3 is 16 amino acids. The V end lost 2 bases, the J end lost 0 bases, and 11 bases lay between the germline ends.